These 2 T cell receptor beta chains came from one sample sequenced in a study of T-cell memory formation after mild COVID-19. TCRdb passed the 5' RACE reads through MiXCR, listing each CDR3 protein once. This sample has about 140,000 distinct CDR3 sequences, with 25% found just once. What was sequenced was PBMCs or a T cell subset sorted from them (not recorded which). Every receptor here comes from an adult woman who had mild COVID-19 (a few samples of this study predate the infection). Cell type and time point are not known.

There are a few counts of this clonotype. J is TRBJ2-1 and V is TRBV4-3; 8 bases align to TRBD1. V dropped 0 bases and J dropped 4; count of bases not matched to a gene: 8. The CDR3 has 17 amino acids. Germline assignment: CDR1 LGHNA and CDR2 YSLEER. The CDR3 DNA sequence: TGCGCCAGCAGCCAAGATCGGGGGACAGGAGTTTACAATGAGCAGTTCTTC. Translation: CASSQDRGTGVYNEQFF.

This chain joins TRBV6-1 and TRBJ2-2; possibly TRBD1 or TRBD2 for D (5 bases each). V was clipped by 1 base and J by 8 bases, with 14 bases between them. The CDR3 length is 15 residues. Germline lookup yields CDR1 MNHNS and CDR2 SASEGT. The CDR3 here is CASSEGEQGTGELFF. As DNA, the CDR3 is TGTGCCAGCAGTGAAGGGGAGCAGGGCACGGGGGAGCTGTTTTTT.